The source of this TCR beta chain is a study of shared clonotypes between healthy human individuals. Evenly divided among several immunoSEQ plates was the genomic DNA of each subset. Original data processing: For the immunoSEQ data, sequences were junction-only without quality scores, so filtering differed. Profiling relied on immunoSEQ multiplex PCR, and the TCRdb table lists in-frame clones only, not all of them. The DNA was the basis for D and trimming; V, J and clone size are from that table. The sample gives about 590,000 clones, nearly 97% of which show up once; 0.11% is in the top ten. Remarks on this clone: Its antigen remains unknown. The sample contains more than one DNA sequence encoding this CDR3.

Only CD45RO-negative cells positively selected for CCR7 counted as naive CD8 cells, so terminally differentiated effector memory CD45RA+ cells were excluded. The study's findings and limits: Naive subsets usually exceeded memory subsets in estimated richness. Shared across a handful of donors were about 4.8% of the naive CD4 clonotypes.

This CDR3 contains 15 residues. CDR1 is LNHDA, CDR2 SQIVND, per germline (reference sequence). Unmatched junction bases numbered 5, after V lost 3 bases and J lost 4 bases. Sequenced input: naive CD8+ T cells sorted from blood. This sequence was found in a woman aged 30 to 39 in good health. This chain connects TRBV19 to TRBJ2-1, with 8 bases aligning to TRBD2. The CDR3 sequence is CASSITSGPYNEQFF. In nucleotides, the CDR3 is TGTGCCAGTAGTATCACTAGCGGACCGTACAATGAGCAGTTCTTC.